Following are 22 T cell receptor beta chains from one sample sequenced in a study of CD8 T cells in Susac syndrome. Reverse transcription of about 0.5 to 1 ug RNA was carried out with random hexamers. One entry per CDR3 protein results from TCRdb running MiXCR on the immunoSEQ multiplex PCR reads. The sample contains fewer than 150,000 distinct CDR3 sequences, 90% to 95% of which appear only once. Sequences were obtained from CD4+ T cells from PBMCs. The receptor source for this set is a human donor in good health.

The gene calls are TRBV19 and TRBJ1-5, with no clear D. Germline V lookup: CDR1 LNHDA, CDR2 SQIVND (reference sequence). The CDR3 sequence is 15 residues long. V lost 7 bases and J lost 4, with 17 bases in between. CDR3 nucleotides: TGTGCCAGTAAGGCCCCTTGGACGGGGAATCAGCCCCAGCATTTT. This gives the protein CASKAPWTGNQPQHF.

This sequence joins TRBV5-6 and TRBJ1-1; 8 bases match TRBD1. V trimming: 3 bases; J trimming: 7 bases; junction bases outside the gene matches: 11. Germline-derived CDR1 and CDR2 are SGHDT and YYEEEE. The CDR3 loop spans 15 amino acids. The CDR3 protein is CASSSFGQGGVEAFF. In DNA, the CDR3 is TGTGCCAGCAGCTCTTTCGGACAGGGAGGGGTTGAAGCTTTCTTT.

The chain uses TRBV3-1 and TRBJ2-7; the match to TRBD1 covers 9 bases. Germline loops: CDR1 LGHDT, CDR2 YNNKEL (reference sequence). The CDR3 totals 13 residues. V trimming: 5 bases; J trimming: 4 bases; junction bases outside the gene matches: 3. For the CDR3, the DNA is TGTGCCAGCAGCGGACAGGGGAGGTACGAGCAGTACTTC. This gives the protein CASSGQGRYEQYF.

The V call is TRBV2, the J call TRBJ2-4; a possible D gene is TRBD1 (6 bases). CDR3 size: 16 residues. Between the trimmed V and J ends, which lost 5 bases and 0 bases, there was a span of 14 bases. Germline V gene data show CDR1 as SNHLY and CDR2 as FYNNEI. This chain's CDR3 is CASSSTGALAKNIQYF. CDR3 in DNA: TGTGCCAGCAGTTCGACAGGAGCCCTAGCCAAAAACATTCAGTACTTC.

The chain is built from TRBV3-1 and TRBJ2-1; D is ambiguous. The ends were cut back, 1 base at V and 6 bases at J, with 1 base in the middle. From germline, CDR1 is LGHDT and CDR2 YNNKEL (reference sequence). The CDR3 is 11 residues long. CDR3 loop: CASSQANEQFF. CDR3 nucleotide sequence: TGTGCCAGCAGCCAAGCCAATGAGCAGTTCTTC.

The chain couples TRBV5-8 to TRBJ2-7; the D is unclear. The V gene's germline CDR1 is SGHTS and CDR2 YDEGEE. Trimming pared 6 bases from V and 0 bases from J, leaving 16 bases between. CDR3 size: 15 residues. The DNA of the CDR3 is TGTGCCAGCACCCCTAGGACCTCGAGCTCCTACGAGCAGTACTTC. Translated, it gives CASTPRTSSSYEQYF. Drawing the rest from reference TRBV5-8 and TRBJ2-7, the complete variable domain is EAGVTQSPTHLIKTRGQQATLRCSPISGHTSVYWYQQALGLGLQFLLWYDEGEERNRGNFPPRFSGRQFPNYSSELNVNALELEDSALYLCASTPRTSSSYEQYFGPGTRLTVT.

V is TRBV3-1 and J is TRBJ2-5, with D possibly being TRBD1 (6 bases). V lost 2 bases to trimming and J lost 4 bases, with 20 bases between them. Germline CDR1 reads LGHDT; CDR2 reads YNNKEL (reference sequence). This CDR3 has 17 amino acids. The CDR3 here is CASSQKGERVGRETQYF. As DNA, the CDR3 is TGTGCCAGCAGCCAAAAGGGGGAAAGGGTTGGAAGAGAGACCCAGTACTTC.

This clonotype was detected once. The chain employs TRBV29-1 and TRBJ2-6; unclear D gene. V lost 4 bases to trimming and J lost 0 bases, with 10 bases between them. From germline, CDR1 is SQVTM and CDR2 ANQGSEA. This CDR3 spans 15 amino acids. The CDR3, as DNA: TGCAGCGTTGCTACGCGCGGCTCTGGGGCCAACGTCCTGACTTTC. As protein: CSVATRGSGANVLTF.

The V gene is TRBV28, the J gene TRBJ1-2, with a possible D match to TRBD1 (6 bases). The CDR3 is made up of 11 amino acids. Trimming removed 10 bases from V and 7 bases from J, with 13 bases in between. The germline V gene has CDR1 MDHEN and CDR2 SYDVKM. The CDR3 nucleotides are TGTGCCATCGACAGGCTGAGTGGCTACACCTTC. It translates to CAIDRLSGYTF.

The V gene is TRBV18, the J gene TRBJ2-4, with 8 bases matching TRBD1. Germline values: CDR1 KGHSH, CDR2 LQKENI. The CDR3 totals 16 residues. The V gene end was trimmed by 6 bases and the J gene end by 0 bases; junction bases not matched to a gene: 7. DNA for the CDR3: TGTGCCAGCTCCGGCAGGGGGCTACGAGCCAAAAACATTCAGTACTTC. Encoded protein: CASSGRGLRAKNIQYF.

V is TRBV28 and J is TRBJ2-7; D is perhaps TRBD1 or TRBD2 (6 bases each). V lost 4 bases, J lost 12 bases, and 16 bases lay in between. Germline V gene data show CDR1 as MDHEN and CDR2 as SYDVKM. CDR3 length: 12 amino acids. Here the CDR3 DNA reads TGTGCCAGCAGTTCCTTACAGGGACTCTTGTACTTC. Its protein product is CASSSLQGLLYF.

This sequence joins TRBV9 and TRBJ2-2; 13 bases line up with TRBD2. CDR1 and CDR2 (germline): SGDLS, YYNGEE. After removal of 4 bases from V and 3 bases from J, the junction contained 9 bases not matched to a gene. There are 18 residues in the CDR3. CDR3 sequence: CASSRTSGRKVDTGELFF. CDR3 bases: TGTGCCAGCAGCAGGACTAGCGGGAGAAAGGTTGACACCGGGGAGCTGTTTTTT.

The CDR3 here is CASSFRLAPKDTQYF. Here the CDR3 DNA reads TGTGCCAGCAGCTTCCGGTTGGCACCCAAAGATACGCAGTATTTT. The gene calls are TRBV7-2 and TRBJ2-3, with D uncertain. The CDR3 is made up of 15 amino acids. Germline V lookup: CDR1 SGHTA, CDR2 FQGNSA. V was clipped by 3 bases and J by 5 bases, with 15 bases between them.

This clonotype showed up just once. V gene TRBV29-1 combines with J gene TRBJ2-1, with 8 bases aligning to TRBD2. CDR3 size: 14 residues. Trimming took 4 bases from V and 4 from J; bases not matched to a gene: 6. The germline CDR1 and CDR2 sequences are SQVTM and ANQGSEA. CDR3: CSVGPSGLYNEQFF. CDR3 nucleotides: TGCAGCGTTGGACCTAGCGGGCTATACAATGAGCAGTTCTTC.

The chain links TRBV12-5 to TRBJ2-5; 7 bases fit TRBD1. The CDR3 spans 14 residues. V gave up 6 bases and J gave up 4 bases; unmatched junction bases: 8. CDR1 is LGHNT, CDR2 FRNRAP, per germline. CDR3 loop: CASGPDRVGETQYF. In DNA, the CDR3 is TGTGCTAGTGGCCCAGACAGGGTGGGAGAGACCCAGTACTTC.

This clonotype was seen only once. J is TRBJ2-6 and V is TRBV5-1, with D uncertain. From germline, CDR1 is SGHRS and CDR2 YFSETQ. This CDR3 contains 15 residues. V was clipped by 0 bases and J by 0 bases, with 4 bases between them. CDR3 nucleotide sequence: TGCGCCAGCAGCTTGGTCCGCTCTGGGGCCAACGTCCTGACTTTC. Its translation is CASSLVRSGANVLTF.

The genes are TRBV29-1 and TRBJ1-5; the match to TRBD1 covers 7 bases. Germline assignment: CDR1 SQVTM and CDR2 ANQGSEA. J lost 3 bases, V lost 6 bases, and 8 bases had no gene match. The CDR3 sequence is 14 residues long. The CDR3 loop reads CSVGGTDINQPQHF. In DNA form, the CDR3 reads TGCAGCGTCGGCGGGACAGATATCAATCAGCCCCAGCATTTT.

The chain carries TRBV29-1 and TRBJ2-3; D may correspond to TRBD1 or TRBD2 (5 bases each). V was cut by 6 bases and J by 0 bases, with 13 bases left in between. The CDR3 has 14 amino acids. Germline CDR1 reads SQVTM; CDR2 reads ANQGSEA. CDR3 DNA sequence: TGCAGCGTGGCCGGGACGGGCAGCACAGATACGCAGTATTTT. Protein: CSVAGTGSTDTQYF.

The chain links TRBV27 to TRBJ2-1, with D perhaps given as TRBD1 or TRBD2 (5 bases each). Germline CDR1 MNHEY, CDR2 SMNVEV (reference sequence). The CDR3 is 12 amino acids. V lost 8 bases to trimming and J lost 5 bases, with 10 bases between them. The CDR3 DNA reads as TGTGCCAGCCGGGACCCAAACAATGAGCAGTTCTTC. It is translated as CASRDPNNEQFF.

The chain combines TRBV11-2 with TRBJ2-7; no clear D gene. The CDR3 is made up of 16 amino acids. The V end lost 3 bases, the J end lost 2 bases, and 17 bases lay between the germline ends. The V gene's germline CDR1 is SGHAT and CDR2 FQNNGV. This CDR3 reads CASSFQASPLTYEQYF. The CDR3 DNA follows: TGTGCCAGCAGCTTCCAGGCTTCTCCCCTAACCTACGAGCAGTACTTC.

This clonotype was counted a few times. At one end, the junction sequence differs from germline, possibly due to a read error. This chain connects TRBV5-1 to TRBJ2-1, with 8 bases aligning to TRBD2. This CDR3 spans 15 amino acids. Germline V gene sequence: CDR1 SGHRS, CDR2 YFSETQ. Here the CDR3 reads CASSSSGSSYNEQFF. CDR3 DNA sequence: TGTGCCAGCAGTTCAAGCGGGAGCTCCTACAATGAGCAGTTCTTC.

This clonotype was seen just once. This chain links TRBV6-4 with TRBJ1-5; perhaps TRBD1 as D (6 bases). The CDR3 spans 15 residues. V was cut by 2 bases and J by 8 bases, with 16 bases left in between. Germline-derived CDR1 and CDR2 are MRHNA and SNTAGT. CDR3 in amino acids: CASSDTLQGNEPQHF. CDR3 bases: TGTGCCAGCAGTGACACACTGCAGGGGAATGAGCCCCAGCATTTT.